This is a list of T cell receptor beta chains from one sample in a study of blood T cells in healthy people across ages. TCRdb reprocessed the 5' RACE reads via MiXCR and lists one record per CDR3 protein. Among roughly 1.9 million distinct CDR3 sequences listed, approximately 40% were seen once. The sequenced sample was blood. The source of these receptors is a human donor in good health. Each CDR3 is given with its conserved first and last residue. D genes are given only for firm matches. The size of a clone is reported for some rows only, either as once, few or many, or as a class for expanded clones.

V gene	clone size	J gene	D gene	CDR3 DNA	CDR3 protein
TRBV12-3/TRBV12-4	few	TRBJ1-5	NA	TGTGCCAGCAGTTTGTACAGGTCGGACCAGCCCCAGCATTTT	CASSLYRSDQPQHF
TRBV7-9	NA	TRBJ2-3	TRBD1	TGTGCCAGCAGCCAGGACAGGGAAAGGACAGATACGCAGTATTTT	CASSQDRERTDTQYF
TRBV4-2	NA	TRBJ2-3	TRBD2	TGTGCCAGCAGCCGCGAGACTAGCGGATACACAGATACGCAGTATTTT	CASSRETSGYTDTQYF
TRBV12-3/TRBV12-4	many	TRBJ2-3	NA	TGTGCCAGCAGTTTATTCAGCACAGATACGCAGTATTTT	CASSLFSTDTQYF
TRBV5-1	NA	TRBJ2-7	NA	TGCGCCAGCAGGTCCCTCTACGAGCAGTACTTC	CASRSLYEQYF
TRBV12-3/TRBV12-4	many	TRBJ1-2	NA	TGTGCCAGCAGTTTGGGATCGTACTATGGCTACACCTTC	CASSLGSYYGYTF
TRBV4-2	NA	TRBJ1-1	NA	TGTGCCAGCAGCCAAGAGTTGGGGGGGGCGAGGAGCACTGAAGCTTTCTTT	CASSQELGGARSTEAFF
TRBV27	NA	TRBJ1-2	NA	TGTGCCAGCAGTTTAAGGGGGGCCGGGGGCTATGGCTACACCTTC	CASSLRGAGGYGYTF
TRBV28	NA	TRBJ1-2	NA	TGTGCCAGCAGGTCCGACGTTGGTGGCTACACCTTC	CASRSDVGGYTF
TRBV15	few	TRBJ2-7	TRBD1	TGTGCCACCAGCAGAGGGACAGGCGGATACTACGAGCAGTACTTC	CATSRGTGGYYEQYF
TRBV7-6	few	TRBJ2-7	NA	TGTGCCAGCAGCCTCAACCCGGGGGACTACGAGCAGTACTTC	CASSLNPGDYEQYF
TRBV4-3	few	TRBJ2-7	TRBD2	TGCGCCAGCAGCCAAATAGCGGGGGCCATCTACGAGCAGTACTTC	CASSQIAGAIYEQYF
TRBV6-5	few	TRBJ1-1	NA	TGTGCCAGCAGCCCCCCGGGGATCAACACTGAAGCTTTCTTT	CASSPPGINTEAFF
TRBV29-1	NA	TRBJ2-5	NA	TGCGGCGTTAGTTTCCGACAGTTTGAGACCCAGTACTTC	CGVSFRQFETQYF
TRBV10-3	NA	TRBJ2-7	TRBD2	TGTGCCATCCTCAGGGAGGGAGGGAACGAGCAGTACTTC	CAILREGGNEQYF
TRBV20-1	NA	TRBJ2-7	NA	TGCAGTCACGGGGGCCGAAGCTCCTACGAGCAGTACTTC	CSHGGRSSYEQYF
TRBV29-1	few	TRBJ2-3	TRBD1	TGCAGCGTTGAAGCACAGGGGAAGCCAGATACGCAGTATTTT	CSVEAQGKPDTQYF
TRBV12-3/TRBV12-4	NA	TRBJ2-4	NA	TGTGCCAGCAGTCCCCCACCCTCTGGGGCCAAAAACATTCAGTACTTC	CASSPPPSGAKNIQYF